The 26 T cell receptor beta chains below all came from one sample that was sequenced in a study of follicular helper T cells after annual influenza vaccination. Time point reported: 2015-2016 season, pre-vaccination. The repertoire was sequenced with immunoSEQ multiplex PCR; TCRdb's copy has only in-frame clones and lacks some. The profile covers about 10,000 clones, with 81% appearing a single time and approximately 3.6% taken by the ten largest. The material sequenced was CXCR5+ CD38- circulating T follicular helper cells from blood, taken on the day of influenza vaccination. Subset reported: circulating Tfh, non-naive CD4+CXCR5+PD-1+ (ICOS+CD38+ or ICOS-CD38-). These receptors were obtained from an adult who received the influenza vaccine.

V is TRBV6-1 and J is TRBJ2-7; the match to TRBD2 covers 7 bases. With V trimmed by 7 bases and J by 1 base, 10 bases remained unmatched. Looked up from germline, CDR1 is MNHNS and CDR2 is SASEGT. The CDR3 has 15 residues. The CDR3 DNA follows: TGTGCCAGCAACCAGCGGGCTAGCGGTTCCTACGAGCAGTACTTC. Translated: CASNQRASGSYEQYF.

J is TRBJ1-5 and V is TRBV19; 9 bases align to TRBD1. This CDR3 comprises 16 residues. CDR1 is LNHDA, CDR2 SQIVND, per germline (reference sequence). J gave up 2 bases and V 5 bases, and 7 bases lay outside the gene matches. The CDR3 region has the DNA TGTGCCAGTAGTCTCATGGACAGGGGAGGCAATCAGCCCCAGCATTTT. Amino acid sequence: CASSLMDRGGNQPQHF.

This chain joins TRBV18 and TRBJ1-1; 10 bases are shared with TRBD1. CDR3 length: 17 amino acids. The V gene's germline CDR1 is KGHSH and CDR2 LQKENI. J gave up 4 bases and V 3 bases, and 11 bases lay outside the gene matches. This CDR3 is CASSPAGTGASSTEAFF. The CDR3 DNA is TGTGCCAGCTCACCCGCCGGGACAGGGGCTTCGAGCACTGAAGCTTTCTTT.

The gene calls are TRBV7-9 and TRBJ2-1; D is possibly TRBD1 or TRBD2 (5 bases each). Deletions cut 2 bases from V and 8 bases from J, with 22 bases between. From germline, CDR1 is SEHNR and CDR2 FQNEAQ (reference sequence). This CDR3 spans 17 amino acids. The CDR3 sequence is CASSLNRGGGRLDEQFF. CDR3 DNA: TGTGCCAGCAGCTTAAATCGGGGCGGAGGTCGCTTGGATGAGCAGTTCTTC.

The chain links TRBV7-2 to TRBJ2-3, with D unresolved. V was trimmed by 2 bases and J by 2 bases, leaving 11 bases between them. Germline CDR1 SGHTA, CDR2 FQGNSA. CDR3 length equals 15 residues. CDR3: CASSLQAESTDTQYF. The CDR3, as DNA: TGTGCCAGCAGCTTACAGGCGGAATCCACAGATACGCAGTATTTT.

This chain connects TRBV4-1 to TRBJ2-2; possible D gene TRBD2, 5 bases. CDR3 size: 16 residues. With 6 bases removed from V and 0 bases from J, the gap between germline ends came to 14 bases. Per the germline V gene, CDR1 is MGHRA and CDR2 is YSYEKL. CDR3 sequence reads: CASRRSPGSNTGELFF. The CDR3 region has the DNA TGCGCCAGCAGACGCTCCCCGGGGTCGAACACCGGGGAGCTGTTTTTT.

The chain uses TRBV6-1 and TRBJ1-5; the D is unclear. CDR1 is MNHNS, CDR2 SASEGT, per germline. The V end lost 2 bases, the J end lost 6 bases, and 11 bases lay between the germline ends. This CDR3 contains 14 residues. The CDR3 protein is CASSEQQGGQPQHF. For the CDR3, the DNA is TGTGCCAGCAGTGAACAACAAGGAGGTCAGCCCCAGCATTTT.

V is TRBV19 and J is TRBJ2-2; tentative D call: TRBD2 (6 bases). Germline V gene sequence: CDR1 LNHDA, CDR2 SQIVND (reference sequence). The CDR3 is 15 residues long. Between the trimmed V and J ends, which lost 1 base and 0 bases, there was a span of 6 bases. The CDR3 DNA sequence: TGTGCCAGTAGTATAGGACTAGCGAACACCGGGGAGCTGTTTTTT. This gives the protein CASSIGLANTGELFF. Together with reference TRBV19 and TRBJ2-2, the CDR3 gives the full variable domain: DGGITQSPKYLFRKEGQNVTLSCEQNLNHDAMYWYRQDPGQGLRLIYYSQIVNDFQKGDIAEGYSVSREKKESFPLTVTSAQKNPTAFYLCASSIGLANTGELFFGEGSRLTVL.

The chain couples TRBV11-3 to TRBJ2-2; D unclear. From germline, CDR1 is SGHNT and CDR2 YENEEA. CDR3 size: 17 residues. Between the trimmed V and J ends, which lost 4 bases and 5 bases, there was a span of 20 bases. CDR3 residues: CASSSETLLSGTGELFF. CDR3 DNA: TGTGCCAGCAGCTCTGAGACCCTACTATCTGGGACCGGGGAGCTGTTTTTT.

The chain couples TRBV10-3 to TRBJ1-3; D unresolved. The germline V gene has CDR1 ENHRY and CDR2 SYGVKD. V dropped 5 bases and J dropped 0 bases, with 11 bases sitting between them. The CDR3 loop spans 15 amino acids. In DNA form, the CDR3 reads TGTGCCATCAGTATCGGGTCTAACTCTGGAAACACCATATATTTT. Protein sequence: CAISIGSNSGNTIYF.

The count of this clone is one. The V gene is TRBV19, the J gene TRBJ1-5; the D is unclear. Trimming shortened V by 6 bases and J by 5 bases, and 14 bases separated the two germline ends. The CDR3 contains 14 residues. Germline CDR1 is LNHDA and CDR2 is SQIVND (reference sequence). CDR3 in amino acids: CASSSGTADQPQHF. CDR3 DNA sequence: TGTGCCAGTAGCTCCGGAACAGCGGATCAGCCCCAGCATTTT.

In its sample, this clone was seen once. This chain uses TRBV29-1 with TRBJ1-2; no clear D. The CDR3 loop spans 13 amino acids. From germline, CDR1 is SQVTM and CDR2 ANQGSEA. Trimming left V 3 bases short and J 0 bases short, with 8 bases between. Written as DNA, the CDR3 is TGCAGCGTTGATGGGGAAGCTAACTATGGCTACACCTTC. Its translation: CSVDGEANYGYTF. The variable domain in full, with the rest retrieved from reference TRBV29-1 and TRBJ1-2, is SAVISQKPSRDICQRGTSLTIQCQVDSQVTMMFWYRQQPGQSLTLIATANQGSEATYESGFVIDKFPISRPNLTFSTLTVSNMSPEDSSIYLCSVDGEANYGYTFGSGTRLTVV.

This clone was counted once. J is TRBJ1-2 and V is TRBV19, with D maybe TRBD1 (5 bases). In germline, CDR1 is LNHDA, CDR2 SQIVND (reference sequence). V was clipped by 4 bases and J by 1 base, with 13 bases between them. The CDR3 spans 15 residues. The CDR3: CASSNSRELNYGYTF. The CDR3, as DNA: TGTGCCAGTAGTAATTCCAGGGAACTTAACTATGGCTACACCTTC.

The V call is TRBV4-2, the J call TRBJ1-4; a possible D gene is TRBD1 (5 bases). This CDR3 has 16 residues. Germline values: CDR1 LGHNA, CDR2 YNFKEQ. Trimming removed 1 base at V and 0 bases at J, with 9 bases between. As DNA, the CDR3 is TGTGCCAGCAGCCAAGCGGGGGTTGCAACTAATGAAAAACTGTTTTTT. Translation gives CASSQAGVATNEKLFF.

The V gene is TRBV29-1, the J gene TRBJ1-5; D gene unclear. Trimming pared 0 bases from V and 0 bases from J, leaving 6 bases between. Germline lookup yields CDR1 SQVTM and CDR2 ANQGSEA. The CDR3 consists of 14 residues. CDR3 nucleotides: TGCAGCGTTGAAGACGGTTATAGCAATCAGCCCCAGCATTTT. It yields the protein CSVEDGYSNQPQHF. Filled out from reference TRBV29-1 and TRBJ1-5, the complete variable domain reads SAVISQKPSRDICQRGTSLTIQCQVDSQVTMMFWYRQQPGQSLTLIATANQGSEATYESGFVIDKFPISRPNLTFSTLTVSNMSPEDSSIYLCSVEDGYSNQPQHFGDGTRLSIL.

In nucleotides, the CDR3 is TGTGCCAGCAGCGGGACAGGGGACTTATATGGCTACACCTTC. Translating it yields CASSGTGDLYGYTF. The V call is TRBV9, the J call TRBJ1-2, with 9 bases identical to TRBD1. Germline lookup yields CDR1 SGDLS and CDR2 YYNGEE. The CDR3 has 14 amino acids. The V and J ends lost 3 bases and 5 bases, in that order; junction bases with no gene match: 5. The full variable domain, its missing parts supplied by reference TRBV9 and TRBJ1-2, is DSGVTQTPKHLITATGQRVTLRCSPRSGDLSVYWYQQSLDQGLQFLIQYYNGEERAKGNILERFSAQQFPDLHSELNLSSLELGDSALYFCASSGTGDLYGYTFGSGTRLTVV.

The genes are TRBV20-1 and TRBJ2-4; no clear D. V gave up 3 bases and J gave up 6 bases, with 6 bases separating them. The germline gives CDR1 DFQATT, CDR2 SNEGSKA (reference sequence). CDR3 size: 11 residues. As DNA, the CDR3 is TGCAGTGCTAGCCATGGAAACATTCAGTACTTC. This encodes CSASHGNIQYF.

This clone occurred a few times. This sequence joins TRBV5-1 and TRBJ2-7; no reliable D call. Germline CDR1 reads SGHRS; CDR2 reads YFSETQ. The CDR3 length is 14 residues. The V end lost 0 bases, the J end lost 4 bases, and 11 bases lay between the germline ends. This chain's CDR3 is CASSLVAGEYEQYF. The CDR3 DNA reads TGCGCCAGCAGCTTGGTAGCAGGAGAGTACGAGCAGTACTTC. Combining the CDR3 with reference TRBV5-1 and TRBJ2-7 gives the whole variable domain KAGVTQTPRYLIKTRGQQVTLSCSPISGHRSVSWYQQTPGQGLQFLFEYFSETQRNKGNFPGRFSGRQFSNSRSEMNVSTLELGDSALYLCASSLVAGEYEQYFGPGTRLTVT.

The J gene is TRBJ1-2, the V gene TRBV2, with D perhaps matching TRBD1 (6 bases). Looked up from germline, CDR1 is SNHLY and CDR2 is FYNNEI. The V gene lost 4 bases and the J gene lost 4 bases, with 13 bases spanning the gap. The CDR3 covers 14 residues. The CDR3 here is CASSVSGGAYGYTF. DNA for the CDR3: TGTGCCAGCAGTGTTTCGGGGGGCGCCTATGGCTACACCTTC.

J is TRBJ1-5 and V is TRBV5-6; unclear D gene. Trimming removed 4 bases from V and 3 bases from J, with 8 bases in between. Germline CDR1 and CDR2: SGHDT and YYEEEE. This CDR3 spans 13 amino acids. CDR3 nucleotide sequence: TGTGCCAGCAGCAAAGAACCCAATCAGCCCCAGCATTTT. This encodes CASSKEPNQPQHF.

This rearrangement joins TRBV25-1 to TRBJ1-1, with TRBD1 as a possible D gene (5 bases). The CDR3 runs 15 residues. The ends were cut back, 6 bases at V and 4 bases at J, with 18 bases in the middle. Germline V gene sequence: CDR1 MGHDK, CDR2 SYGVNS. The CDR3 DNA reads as TGTGCCAGCAGGGCGGGGGAAGAAGGTAGCACTGAAGCTTTCTTT. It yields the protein CASRAGEEGSTEAFF.

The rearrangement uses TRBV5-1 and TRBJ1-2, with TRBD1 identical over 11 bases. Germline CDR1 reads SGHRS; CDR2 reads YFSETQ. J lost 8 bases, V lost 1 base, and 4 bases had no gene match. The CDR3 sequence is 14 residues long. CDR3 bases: TGCGCCAGCAGCTTGCGGACAGGGGGCGAGGGCTACACCTTC. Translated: CASSLRTGGEGYTF.

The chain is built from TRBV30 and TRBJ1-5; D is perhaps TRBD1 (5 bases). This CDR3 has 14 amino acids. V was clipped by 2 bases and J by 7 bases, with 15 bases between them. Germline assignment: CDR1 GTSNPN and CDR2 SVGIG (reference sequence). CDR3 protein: CAWSRRDLNQPQHF. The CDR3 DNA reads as TGTGCCTGGAGTCGCAGGGACCTCAACCAGCCCCAGCATTTT.

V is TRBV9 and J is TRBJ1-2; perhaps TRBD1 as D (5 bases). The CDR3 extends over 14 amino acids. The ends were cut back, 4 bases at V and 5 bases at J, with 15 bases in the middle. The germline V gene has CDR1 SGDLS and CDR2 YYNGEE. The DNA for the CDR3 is TGTGCCAGCAGCACCGGGGACGGCCGGTATGGCTACACCTTC. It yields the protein CASSTGDGRYGYTF. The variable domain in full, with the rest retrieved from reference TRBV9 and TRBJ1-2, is DSGVTQTPKHLITATGQRVTLRCSPRSGDLSVYWYQQSLDQGLQFLIQYYNGEERAKGNILERFSAQQFPDLHSELNLSSLELGDSALYFCASSTGDGRYGYTFGSGTRLTVV.

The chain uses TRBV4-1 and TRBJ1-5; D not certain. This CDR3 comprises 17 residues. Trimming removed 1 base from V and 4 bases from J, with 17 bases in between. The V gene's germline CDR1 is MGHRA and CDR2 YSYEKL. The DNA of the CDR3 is TGCGCCAGCAGCCAAGTCTCAGGAATCATGAGGAATCAGCCCCAGCATTTT. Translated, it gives CASSQVSGIMRNQPQHF.

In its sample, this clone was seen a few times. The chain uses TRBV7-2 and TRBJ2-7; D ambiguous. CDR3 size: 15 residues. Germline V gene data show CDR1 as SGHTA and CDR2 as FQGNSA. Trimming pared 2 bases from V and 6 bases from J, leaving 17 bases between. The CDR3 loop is CASSLKGQTIAEQYF. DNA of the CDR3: TGTGCCAGCAGCTTAAAGGGCCAGACCATTGCCGAGCAGTACTTC. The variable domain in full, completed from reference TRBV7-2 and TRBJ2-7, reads GAGVSQSPSNKVTEKGKDVELRCDPISGHTALYWYRQSLGQGLEFLIYFQGNSAPDKSGLPSDRFSAERTGGSVSTLTIQRTQQEDSAVYLCASSLKGQTIAEQYFGPGTRLTVT.